This T cell receptor beta chain was sequenced in a study of cytomegalovirus exposure and HLA in healthy donors. Findings and limits, study-wide: On later analysis, the bulk of CMV-associated TCR beta chains appeared to be HLA-restricted.

Details on this clone: Its matching antigen is unknown.

The PCR used 60 Vbeta and 13 Jbeta primers. Data came from immunoSEQ multiplex PCR; TCRdb stores just in-frame clones and leaves some out. The sample consists of some 120,000 clones, around 72% of them appearing once. While unrecorded immune exposures were likely, the donors were nominally healthy when sampled. The receptor was isolated from a man aged 30 to 39 in good health and CMV-seronegative. The specimen sequenced was PBMCs.

This CDR3 reads CASSLGDSHSSYEQYF. CDR3 nucleotide sequence: TGTGCCAGCAGCTTAGGGGACAGTCATTCCTCCTACGAGCAGTACTTC. The rearrangement uses TRBV13 and TRBJ2-7, with D possibly TRBD1 on 6 matching bases. The length of the CDR3 is 16 residues. Per germline, CDR1 PRHDT and CDR2 FYEKMQ (reference sequence). Trimming stripped 0 bases from V and 0 bases from J, with 12 bases between.